This T cell receptor (beta chain) was obtained from a study of T-cell reconstitution after alpha-beta-depleted transplantation in children. V was pared by 0 bases and J by 8 bases, with 10 bases between. This CDR3 comprises 14 residues. Germline CDR1 reads SGHAT; CDR2 reads FQNNGV. TCRbeta library construction was performed incorporating unique molecular identifiers. TCRdb used MiXCR to reprocess the PCR reads, holding one entry per CDR3 protein. This sample has more than 550,000 distinct CDR3 sequences, with 8% to 11% found just once. This clonotype has a count of ten or more. This clonotype originated in a human donor who donated a stem cell graft to a child with acute myeloid leukemia. Specimen: PBMCs from the stem cell graft donor, collected from the stem cell graft. The chain combines TRBV11-2 with TRBJ1-4; unclear D gene. The CDR3 sequence: CASSLDWGGEKLFF. CDR3 sequence (DNA): TGTGCCAGCAGCTTAGATTGGGGAGGCGAAAAACTGTTTTTT. Looking up the rest from reference TRBV11-2 and TRBJ1-4 gives the full variable domain: EAGVAQSPRYKIIEKRQSVAFWCNPISGHATLYWYQQILGQGPKLLIQFQNNGVVDDSQLPKDRFSAERLKGVDSTLKIQPAKLEDSAVYLCASSLDWGGEKLFFGSGTQLSVL.